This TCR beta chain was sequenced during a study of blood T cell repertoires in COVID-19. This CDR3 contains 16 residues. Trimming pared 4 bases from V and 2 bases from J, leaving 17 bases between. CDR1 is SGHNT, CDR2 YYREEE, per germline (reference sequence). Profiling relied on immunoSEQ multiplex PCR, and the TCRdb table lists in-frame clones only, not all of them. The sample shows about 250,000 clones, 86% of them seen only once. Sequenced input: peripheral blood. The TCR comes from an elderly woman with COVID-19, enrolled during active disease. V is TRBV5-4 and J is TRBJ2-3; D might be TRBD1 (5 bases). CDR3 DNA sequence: TGTGCCAGCAGCCCTCTCGCAGGGCGCAACACAGATACGCAGTATTTT. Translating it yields CASSPLAGRNTDTQYF.